The rows below give T cell receptor beta chains drawn from one sample of a study of cytomegalovirus exposure and HLA in healthy donors. The protocol was immunoSEQ multiplex PCR, while the TCRdb copy is restricted to in-frame clones and leaves out a portion. The repertoire includes under 110,000 clones, around 74% of them detected once, and 1.5% to 2% sits in the top ten. Sequences were obtained from PBMCs. Receptors originate from a woman in her thirties or forties in good health and CMV-seronegative. Both conserved end residues are part of each CDR3. The order of the fields is CDR3 protein, V gene, J gene.

CASSEGRAQGNEQFF	TRBV7-3	TRBJ2-1
CASSARVTYGYTF	TRBV10-1	TRBJ1-2
CASSWTSRSSYNEQFF	TRBV2	TRBJ2-1
CASRQQRTVRNQPQHF	TRBV19	TRBJ1-5
CAWSPWSGGFNEQFF	TRBV30	TRBJ2-1
CASSYYSYSYEQYF	TRBV6-6	TRBJ2-7
CASSPELVITGELFF	TRBV18	TRBJ2-2
CASSFWRLAAFQETQYF	TRBV5-6	TRBJ2-5
CASSLPAELAGGLVYF	TRBV7-3	TRBJ2-3
CASSFHSGGYTF	TRBV28	TRBJ1-2
CASGVGTNNEQFF	TRBV5-5	TRBJ2-1
CASSVWRGTYEKLFF	TRBV9	TRBJ1-4
CSVGRGANYGYTF	TRBV29-1	TRBJ1-2
CASQGGNYGYTF	TRBV2	TRBJ1-2
CASSGVQGGSYEQYF	TRBV10-2	TRBJ2-7
CASSTSRELFF	TRBV11-2	TRBJ2-2
CASSYSSSYNEQFF	TRBV6-5	TRBJ2-1
CASRGRGEEKLFF	TRBV2	TRBJ1-4
CASSTRGEQFF	TRBV7-8	TRBJ2-1
CASSAIQGATTEAFF	TRBV6-1	TRBJ1-1
CASSLRVSGYTF	TRBV6-5	TRBJ1-2
CASRELAVTGELFF	TRBV6-1	TRBJ2-2
CASSRQDAPLHF	TRBV5-4	TRBJ1-6
CASSPSWGREQFF	TRBV9	TRBJ2-1
CASSVEPLSGYEQYF	TRBV9	-
CASSSLRGRNTIYF	TRBV11-2	TRBJ1-3
CASREIRTRSADTQYF	TRBV2	TRBJ2-3
CASSYIGTGSNQPQHF	TRBV2	TRBJ1-5
CASSPGDGTDTQYF	TRBV5-1	TRBJ2-3
CASSPIKVGGELFF	TRBV27	TRBJ2-2
CASSLAGGGNQPQHF	TRBV5-6	TRBJ1-5
CASSLLAESTDTQYF	TRBV7-3	TRBJ2-3
CASSRGGSRGELFF	TRBV5-1	TRBJ2-2
CASSYSGATNEKLFF	TRBV6-6	TRBJ1-4
CASSAMAGGPPRNQPQHF	TRBV27	TRBJ1-5
CSVGQTDTQYF	TRBV29-1	TRBJ2-3
CASRPGQGSNEQFF	TRBV11-3	TRBJ2-1
CASSLGGGARNTEAFF	TRBV7-9	TRBJ1-1
CASSRPRGTDQPQHF	TRBV19	TRBJ1-5
CASSIGLADQETQYF	TRBV19	TRBJ2-5
CASSPGGMDEQYF	TRBV18	TRBJ2-7
CASRRGQINYGYTF	TRBV19	TRBJ1-2
CASSLEKGRGAYNEQFF	TRBV5-6	TRBJ2-1
CASSMIGGDTDTQYF	TRBV7-6	TRBJ2-3
CASSEWGTSGAYEQYF	TRBV7-9	TRBJ2-7
CASSPRRGIQYF	TRBV18	TRBJ2-4
CASSLGLAGPYEQYF	TRBV28	TRBJ2-7
CASSLNYGGGEQYF	TRBV27	TRBJ2-7
CASWTALAGVEQYF	TRBV27	TRBJ2-7
CASSGPQGYTF	TRBV9	TRBJ1-2
CASSTSGGSNEQFF	TRBV6-4	TRBJ2-1
CASSQAPTSSSYNEQFF	TRBV4-2	TRBJ2-1
CASSSSGEQPQHF	TRBV6-5	TRBJ1-5
CSVEDDRIDGYTF	TRBV29-1	TRBJ1-2
CASSQADQRGSSKQYF	TRBV4-1	TRBJ2-7
CASSQDLTGGQPQHF	TRBV4-3	TRBJ1-5
CASSDLGETGYEQYF	TRBV6-1	TRBJ2-7
CASSAPQGESEKLFF	TRBV7-2	TRBJ1-4
CASTQVGFDNSPLHF	TRBV2	TRBJ1-6